A selection of T cell receptor beta chains follows, all from one sample in a study of memory CD4+ T cells and cytomegalovirus serostatus. The protocol was immunoSEQ multiplex PCR, while the TCRdb copy is restricted to in-frame clones and leaves out a portion. There are around 84,000 clones in the sample; 65% to 85% occur only once, and around 0.77% lies in the top ten. Sequencing was performed on memory CD4+ T cells from blood. All receptors come from an adult in good health and CMV-seronegative. CDR3s include the opening cysteine and the closing phenylalanine or tryptophan. The order of the fields is CDR3 protein, CDR3 DNA, clone size, V gene, D gene, J gene. D genes are given only for firm matches. Clone size, where shown, is once, few, many, or a class for clones that have expanded.

CDR3 protein: CASSAGTGQHGYTF
CDR3 DNA: TGTGCCAGCAGCGCCGGGACAGGGCAGCATGGCTACACCTTC
clone size: -
V gene: TRBV9
D gene: TRBD1
J gene: TRBJ1-2

CDR3 protein: CASSIAQGEAFF
CDR3 DNA: TGTGCCAGTAGTATAGCACAGGGTGAAGCTTTCTTT
clone size: few
V gene: TRBV19
D gene: -
J gene: TRBJ1-1

CDR3 protein: CASSPLLAGTQYF
CDR3 DNA: TGTGCCAGCAGCCCCCTTTTAGCGGGGACGCAGTATTTT
clone size: once
V gene: TRBV9
D gene: TRBD2
J gene: TRBJ2-3

CDR3 protein: CASTNNQGNTEAFF
CDR3 DNA: TGCGCCAGCACCAATAACCAGGGGAACACTGAAGCTTTCTTT
clone size: -
V gene: TRBV5-1
D gene: -
J gene: TRBJ1-1

CDR3 protein: CASSGTGGSDTQYF
CDR3 DNA: TGTGCCAGCAGTGGGACAGGGGGCTCAGATACGCAGTATTTT
clone size: -
V gene: TRBV2
D gene: TRBD1
J gene: TRBJ2-3

CDR3 protein: CASSPRDTEAFF
CDR3 DNA: TGTGCCAGCTCACCAAGGGACACTGAAGCTTTCTTT
clone size: few
V gene: TRBV18
D gene: -
J gene: TRBJ1-1

CDR3 protein: CASSPGQGATEAFF
CDR3 DNA: TGTGCCAGCTCACCAGGACAGGGGGCTACTGAAGCTTTCTTT
clone size: few
V gene: TRBV18
D gene: TRBD1
J gene: TRBJ1-1

CDR3 protein: CASSPSGEANYGYTF
CDR3 DNA: TGCGCCAGCAGCCCGTCAGGGGAGGCTAACTATGGCTACACCTTC
clone size: once
V gene: TRBV4-1
D gene: -
J gene: TRBJ1-2

CDR3 protein: CASRSRGGYYGYTF
CDR3 DNA: TGTGCCAGCAGATCCCGCGGAGGGTACTATGGCTACACCTTC
clone size: -
V gene: TRBV6-5
D gene: -
J gene: TRBJ1-2

CDR3 protein: CASSLGGTTDTQYF
CDR3 DNA: TGTGCCAGCAGTTTGGGGGGCACCACAGATACGCAGTATTTT
clone size: -
V gene: TRBV6-6
D gene: -
J gene: TRBJ2-3